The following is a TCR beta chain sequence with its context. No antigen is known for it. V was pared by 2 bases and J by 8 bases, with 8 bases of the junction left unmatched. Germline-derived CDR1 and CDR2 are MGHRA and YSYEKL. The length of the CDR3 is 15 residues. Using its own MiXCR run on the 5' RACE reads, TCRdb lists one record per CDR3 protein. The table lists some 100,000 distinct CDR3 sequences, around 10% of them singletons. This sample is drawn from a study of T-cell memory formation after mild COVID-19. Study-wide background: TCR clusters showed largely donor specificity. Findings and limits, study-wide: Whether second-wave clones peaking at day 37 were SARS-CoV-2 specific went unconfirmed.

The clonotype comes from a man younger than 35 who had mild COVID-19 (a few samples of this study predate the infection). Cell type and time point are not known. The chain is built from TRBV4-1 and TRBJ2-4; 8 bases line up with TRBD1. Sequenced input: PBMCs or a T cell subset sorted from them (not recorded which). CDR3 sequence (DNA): TGCGCCAGCAGCCAATACCCAGACAGGGGTGACATTCAGTACTTC. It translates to CASSQYPDRGDIQYF.